These 10 T cell receptor beta chains were sequenced from one sample in a study of Graves' ophthalmopathy and Graves' hyperthyroidism. RNA transcripts were the template, and TCR beta CDR3 regions were amplified from them. A first-round RT-PCR used HTBI primers, followed by a second-round multiplex PCR. TCRdb ran MiXCR on the multiplex PCR reads and lists one entry per CDR3 protein. The repertoire holds around 470,000 distinct CDR3 sequences, about 15% seen once, with roughly 9.8% in the top ten. Material for sequencing was blood. Every receptor here comes from a woman in her twenties or thirties with Graves' ophthalmopathy.

The chain has TRBV25-1 and TRBJ1-1, with 10 nucleotides matching TRBD1. Trimming took 1 base from V and 7 from J; bases not matched to a gene: 6. CDR3 length equals 15 residues. CDR1 is MGHDK and CDR2 is SYGVNS in the germline V gene. This CDR3 reads CASSESGTGDNEAFF. Written as DNA, the CDR3 is TGTGCCAGCAGTGAATCCGGGACAGGGGACAATGAAGCTTTCTTT.

This clonotype has ten or more counts. The chain uses TRBV12-3 or TRBV12-4 and TRBJ2-7; D possibly corresponds to TRBD1 (6 bases). V was pared by 5 bases and J by 0 bases, with 11 bases between. The CDR3 contains 14 residues. This CDR3 is CASSPDSSSYEQYF. The DNA of the CDR3 is TGTGCCAGCAGTCCGGACAGTAGCTCCTACGAGCAGTACTTC.

This clonotype was recorded many times. The chain has TRBV6-1 and TRBJ1-2; the D gene is possibly TRBD1 (5 bases). Between the trimmed V and J ends, which lost 8 bases and 4 bases, there was a span of 20 bases. The CDR3 runs to 15 residues. The germline gives CDR1 MNHNS, CDR2 SASEGT. CDR3 in amino acids: CASLPGGFRSYGYTF. The DNA of the CDR3 is TGTGCCAGCCTCCCTGGGGGGTTTAGATCCTATGGCTACACCTTC.

With regard to this clonotype: Sequence at one end of the junction differs from germline and may be a read error. The rearrangement uses TRBV12-3 or TRBV12-4 and TRBJ2-4, with TRBD2 matching 10 bases. This CDR3 is built from 17 residues. The chain's CDR3 is CASSLATLAGFLGIKYF. CDR3 nucleotide sequence: TGTGCCAGCAGTTTAGCCACACTAGCGGGATTTCTAGGCATTAAGTACTTC.

This clonotype was recorded many times. The chain combines TRBV27 with TRBJ1-2, with 9 bases fitting TRBD1. Trimming cost V 7 bases and J 7 bases; bases outside gene matches: 1. Germline CDR1 and CDR2: MNHEY and SMNVEV (reference sequence). The CDR3 length is 11 residues. This chain's CDR3 is CASMTGGGYTF. The CDR3 bases are TGTGCCAGCATGACAGGGGGTGGCTACACCTTC.

This clonotype was seen repeatedly, ten times or more. The rearrangement links TRBV12-3 or TRBV12-4 to TRBJ1-1; possible D gene TRBD1, 5 bases. CDR3 length equals 16 residues. The ends were cut back, 2 bases at V and 4 bases at J, with 17 bases in the middle. CDR3 DNA sequence: TGTGCCAGCAGTTTACCCCGCGCTCGGGACCGCACTGAAGCTTTCTTT. Its protein is CASSLPRARDRTEAFF.

This clonotype was seen repeatedly, ten times or more. The V call is TRBV6-1, the J call TRBJ1-5; a weak D match, TRBD1 (6 bases). CDR3 length: 13 amino acids. Germline CDR1 is MNHNS and CDR2 is SASEGT. Trimming shortened V by 4 bases and J by 3 bases, and 7 bases separated the two germline ends. The CDR3 spells CASSGTVNQPQHF. The DNA of the CDR3 is TGTGCCAGCAGTGGGACAGTCAATCAGCCCCAGCATTTT.

This clonotype was detected ten times or more. Relative to the germline gene, one junction end is altered; a read error may explain this. The chain recombines TRBV6-5 with TRBJ2-7, with D possibly being TRBD1 or TRBD2 (5 bases each). Germline-derived CDR1 and CDR2 are MNHEY and SVGAGI. The CDR3 has 14 amino acids. As DNA, the CDR3 is TGTGTCAGCAGTTACCGGGACGGTACCTACGAGCAGTACTTC. It yields the protein CVSSYRDGTYEQYF.

This chain links TRBV6-2 or TRBV6-3 with TRBJ1-1; 7 bases fit TRBD1. Per germline, CDR1 MNHEY and CDR2 SVGEGT. V dropped 2 bases and J dropped 7; count of bases not matched to a gene: 1. The length of the CDR3 is 12 residues. CDR3 in amino acids: CASSYHRGEAFF. The CDR3 DNA is TGTGCCAGCAGTTACCACAGGGGTGAAGCTTTCTTT.

In this sample, this clonotype turned up many times. V gene TRBV20-1 combines with J gene TRBJ1-2, with 8 bases identical to TRBD1. The CDR3 is 13 residues long. The V gene end was trimmed by 6 bases and the J gene end by 4 bases; junction bases not matched to a gene: 7. Per the germline V gene, CDR1 is DFQATT and CDR2 is SNEGSKA (reference sequence). The CDR3 reads CSALTGAGYGYTF. The CDR3 DNA reads TGCAGTGCCTTGACAGGGGCTGGCTATGGCTACACCTTC.